The entry that follows covers one TCR beta chain sequence. Gene names refer to mouse genes. Read data end 4 residues before the CDR3 end; the end is taken from the germline J gene. This CDR3 contains 12 residues. Per the germline V gene, CDR1 is LGHNA and CDR2 is YNLKQL (reference sequence). The V gene lost 2 bases and the J gene lost 3 bases, with 4 bases spanning the gap. RNA, once extracted, was reverse transcribed into cDNA for use as the sequencing template. Sequenced by immunoSEQ multiplex PCR; TCRdb stores in-frame clones only, minus some. The counts give approximately 280,000 clones, none of them seen only once; approximately 1.2% is held by the top ten. The sample belongs to a study of CD8+ T cells in alopecia areata. On the study more broadly: Grafts of skin from C3H/HeJ donors aged roughly 6-13 months with spontaneous alopecia went to female C3H/HeJ mice aged roughly 7-10 weeks.

Separation of pooled cutaneous lymph node cells was by sorting with CD4, CD8alpha, NKG2D, NKG2ACE and other markers. The genes are TRBV5 and TRBJ1-1; no firm D call. The sequence was collected from a C3H/HeJ mouse with alopecia areata. For the strain, the MHC haplotype given is H2-k. Sequences were obtained from CD4+ T cells sorted from a lymph node. The CDR3 here is CASSQKYTEVFF. The part of the CDR3 DNA that was read is TGTGCCAGCAGCCAAAAGTACACA.